The clone carrying this T cell receptor beta chain was counted at least ten times. This specimen comes from a study of T-cell reconstitution after alpha-beta-depleted transplantation in children. The TCRbeta library was prepared with unique molecular identifiers. TCRdb independently ran MiXCR on the PCR reads; one entry per CDR3 protein. The sample carries fewer than 350,000 distinct CDR3 sequences, approximately 10% recorded once. Germline CDR1 is DFQATT and CDR2 is SNEGSKA (reference sequence). The CDR3 length is 16 residues. Germline trimming cut 2 bases from V and 4 bases from J; bases unmatched to any gene: 11.

The rearrangement links TRBV20-1 to TRBJ2-5, with 9 positions matching TRBD2. The input for sequencing was peripheral blood, taken 180 days after TCRalphabeta/CD19-depleted stem cell transplant. This receptor was taken from a male patient aged 2-10 years who had a stem cell transplant for chronic granulomatous disease, so the T cells may come from the graft donor. CDR3 nucleotide sequence: TGCAGTGCTAGAAATACAGGCGGGAGGGCGCCAGAGACCCAGTACTTC. Amino acid sequence: CSARNTGGRAPETQYF.